The table lists the clone carrying this TCR beta chain with a few counts. After template switching added a universal primer site, the resulting cDNA carried unique molecular identifiers. TCRdb ran MiXCR on the 5' RACE reads and lists one entry per CDR3 protein. The repertoire consists of 200,000 to 250,000 distinct CDR3 sequences, with over 13% occurring once and the leading ten covering 7% to 9%. The data originate from a study of identical twins. The ends lost 4 bases at V and 5 bases at J; junction bases unmatched: 1. The CDR3 loop spans 12 amino acids. The V and J genes are TRBV12-3 or TRBV12-4 and TRBJ1-1; 7 nucleotides line up with TRBD1. Sequenced input: memory (CD45RO+) T cells sorted from blood. This sequence was found in a woman between 18 and 29 years old in good health. The CDR3 coding sequence is TGTGCCAGCAGTTCACAGGGGACTGAAGCTTTCTTT. Amino acids: CASSSQGTEAFF.